This T cell receptor beta chain emerged from a study of blood T cell repertoires in COVID-19 (dated by TCRdb to the early 2020s). Concerning the study at large: The collaborator samples originated in the United States, Italy and Spain and spanned the acute and convalescent phases of COVID-19. The material from the prospective study consisted of cDNA or gDNA derived from T cells, B-cell-depleted T cells, or PBMCs. A freely available public database, intended as a resource for researchers studying the immune response to SARS-CoV-2, is where the repertoires were released. The sample metadata nearly always contained a de-identified subject ID, COVID-19 status, age in years and sex. Deeply sampled blood TCRbeta repertoires from subjects exposed to, actively infected with, or recovered from COVID-19 were included in the dataset. HLA class I and class II types, where available, came from metadata supplied by the sample provider rather than from assay-based typing. Samples came from the ongoing ImmuneRACE study (first 160 participants) plus 1,254 subjects from 6 global collaborators. Summary of the overall study and its limitations: Clinical and demographic metadata were provided uncurated, with the amount varying by source and participant.

TCRbeta CDR3 regions were amplified from genomic DNA by means of the immunoSEQ Assay, a bias-controlled multiplex PCR. In the original analysis: Nucleated cell counts per sample were estimated from amplification of reference gene primers within the assay. Sequence reads were collapsed and filtered to measure the absolute abundance of every unique TCRbeta CDR3 rearrangement. For each sample, productive Simpson clonality was calculated as the square root of Simpson's diversity index over productive rearrangements. TCRdb limited this immuneACCESS table to in-frame rearrangements with V and J called. A share of clones is missing; checked studies link under half to unresolved V genes, and the rest is unexplained. V, J and clone size are taken as reported in that table, and D and trimming were inferred from the DNA itself. The sample table records a few hundred thousand clones; around 83% of these occur just once. About 5.4% of the sample is taken by the ten largest.

A remark on this clone: What this receptor recognizes is not known. No clone much larger than this one lies a single base away; base qualities are absent.

Enrolling through a virtual design, the prospective study's participants ranged in age from roughly 18 to 90 years and lived across 20 to 25 United States geographic areas. In the prospective study, participants were assigned to cohorts based on the clinical history participants reported in a screening survey and a study questionnaire. Recovered participants in ImmuneRACE Cohort 3 were defined by two consecutive negative NP/OP PCR tests, clearance by a healthcare professional, or resolution of symptoms. In the prospective study, whole blood, serum and a nasopharyngeal or oropharyngeal swab were collected from each participant by mobile phlebotomists. Prospective study participants could optionally give additional blood draws and questionnaires over an approximately two-month period. Before DNA extraction, blood samples from the prospective study were shipped at room temperature or frozen. There are 14 amino acids in the CDR3, from cysteine to phenylalanine inclusive. Of the read, only the CDR3 DNA is kept; its 42 bases are in frame from base 1. The germline V gene gives CDR1 as SQVTM and CDR2 as ANQGSEA. V gives up 2 bases and J gives up 4 bases, and the segment between their germline ends measures 14 bases.

The sample taken for sequencing was PBMCs or T cells enriched from blood (not recorded which). Rearrangement joined TRBV29-1 to TRBJ1-1; TRBD1 is a weak D gene call, 5 bases matching. The TCR comes from a woman between 50 and 59 years old who had recovered from COVID-19. At the DNA level, the sequence is TGCAGCGTTGAATCAGGGAGGAGGATCACTGAAGCTTTCTTT. Its coded protein is CSVESGRRITEAFF.